This TCR beta chain was captured by sequencing in a study of CD8 T cells in ankylosing spondylitis. TCRdb re-called the 5' RACE reads with MiXCR, one entry per CDR3 protein. The data hold 150,000 or so distinct CDR3 sequences, with roughly 31% observed a single time. Germline-derived CDR1 and CDR2 are SGDLS and YYNGEE. The length of the CDR3 is 14 residues. Trimming took off 4 bases at V and 0 bases at J, with 10 bases between the two ends. This clonotype was seen more than once but under ten times. Sequenced sample: synovial fluid, either unsorted or a sorted T cell fraction (not recorded which). The clonotype comes from a male donor with ankylosing spondylitis. V is TRBV9 and J is TRBJ1-1, with a weak D call TRBD1 (5 bases). The CDR3 sequence: CASSSRALNTEAFF. The DNA for the CDR3 is TGTGCCAGCAGCTCCAGGGCCCTGAACACTGAAGCTTTCTTT.